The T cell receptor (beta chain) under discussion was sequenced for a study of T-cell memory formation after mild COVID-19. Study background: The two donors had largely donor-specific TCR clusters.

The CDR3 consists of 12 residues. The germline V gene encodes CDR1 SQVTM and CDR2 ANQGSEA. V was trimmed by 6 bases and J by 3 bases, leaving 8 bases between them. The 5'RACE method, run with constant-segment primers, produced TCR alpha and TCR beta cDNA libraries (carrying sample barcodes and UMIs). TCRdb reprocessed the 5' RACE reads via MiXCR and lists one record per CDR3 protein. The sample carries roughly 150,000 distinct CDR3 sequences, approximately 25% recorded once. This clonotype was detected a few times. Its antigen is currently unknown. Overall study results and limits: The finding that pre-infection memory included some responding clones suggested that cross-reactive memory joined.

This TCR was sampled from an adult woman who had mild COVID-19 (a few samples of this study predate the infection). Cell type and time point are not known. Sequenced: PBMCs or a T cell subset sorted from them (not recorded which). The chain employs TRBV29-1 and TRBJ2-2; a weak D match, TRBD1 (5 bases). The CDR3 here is CSVIQDTGELFF. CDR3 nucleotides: TGCAGCGTAATACAGGACACCGGGGAGCTGTTTTTT.